The 24 T cell receptor beta chains in this list originate from one sample, sequenced in a study of shared clonotypes between healthy human individuals. Clones were read by immunoSEQ multiplex PCR, and TCRdb kept only the in-frame ones, dropping some. The sample holds under 600,000 clones; around 77% are singletons and the top ten take 12%. Input material: PBMCs. The receptors stem from a woman aged 40 to 55 in good health. Some clones in this sample may be carry-over from other donors' samples.

This chain joins TRBV2 and TRBJ2-7; 12 nucleotides match TRBD1. With V trimmed by 5 bases and J by 4 bases, 9 bases remained unmatched. CDR1 and CDR2 from the germline V gene are SNHLY and FYNNEI. This CDR3 comprises 16 residues. The CDR3 DNA reads TGTGCCAGCAGTCCAGGGGGGACAGGGGGCGATTACGAGCAGTACTTC. Protein: CASSPGGTGGDYEQYF.

In regard to this clone: The sample holds other DNA sequences that translate to the same CDR3. This chain uses TRBV29-1 with TRBJ2-3; tentatively, D is TRBD1 (6 bases). V lost 5 bases and J lost 3, with 9 bases in between. The CDR3 loop spans 12 amino acids. The germline V gene encodes CDR1 SQVTM and CDR2 ANQGSEA. CDR3 amino acids: CSVTTGTDTQYF. CDR3 in DNA: TGCAGCGTTACTACAGGGACAGATACGCAGTATTTT.

A remark on this clone: Mismatch with germline at one junction end may stem from a read error. V gene TRBV7-8 combines with J gene TRBJ2-7; D not certain. This CDR3 contains 15 residues. Germline V CDR1 and CDR2: SGHVS, FQNEAQ. CDR3 sequence (DNA): TGTGCCAGCAGTTTCCTCCGCCACTCACCCTACGAGCAGCACTTC. This sequence encodes CASSFLRHSPYEQHF.

This clone was seen ten or more times. The chain links TRBV7-9 to TRBJ2-7, with 7 bases aligning to TRBD1. CDR1 is SEHNR and CDR2 is FQNEAQ in the germline V gene (reference sequence). V gave up 4 bases and J gave up 7 bases; unmatched junction bases: 10. The CDR3 spans 14 residues. The CDR3 DNA reads as TGTGCCAGCAGCTCAGACAGGGAGACCTGGGAGCAGTACTTC. The encoded protein is CASSSDRETWEQYF.

V and J are TRBV28 and TRBJ2-7; 7 bases line up with TRBD1. CDR3 size: 16 residues. Trimming cost V 5 bases and J 2 bases; bases outside gene matches: 12. The germline gives CDR1 MDHEN, CDR2 SYDVKM. For the CDR3, the DNA is TGTGCCAGCAGTACCCTGGCCCGGGACAGACCCTACGAGCAGTACTTC. Encoded protein: CASSTLARDRPYEQYF.

This clone was found a few times. The rearrangement links TRBV4-2 to TRBJ2-4; D ambiguous. Trimming left V 1 base short and J 5 bases short, with 3 bases between. This CDR3 spans 12 amino acids. Germline V CDR1 and CDR2: LGHNA, YNFKEQ. The CDR3 DNA follows: TGTGCCAGCAGCCAAGGTCAAAACATTCAGTACTTC. Translation: CASSQGQNIQYF.

This clone has only one observation. The J gene is TRBJ2-5, the V gene TRBV6-5; D is uncertain. V dropped 8 bases and J dropped 5 bases, with 15 bases sitting between them. The V gene's germline CDR1 is MNHEY and CDR2 SVGAGI. This CDR3 is built from 13 residues. CDR3 loop: CASRTFSAETQYF. CDR3 in DNA: TGTGCCAGCCGAACCTTCTCTGCTGAGACCCAGTACTTC.

V usage is TRBV2 and J usage is TRBJ2-6; unclear D gene. The CDR3 spans 15 residues. Trimming stripped 2 bases from V and 0 bases from J, with 5 bases between. Germline lookup yields CDR1 SNHLY and CDR2 FYNNEI. The DNA for the CDR3 is TGTGCCAGCAGTGAACAGAGCTCTGGGGCCAACGTCCTGACTTTC. Translation: CASSEQSSGANVLTF.

This clone came up once. This chain joins TRBV7-6 and TRBJ2-5; TRBD1 aligns across 8 bases. Near its end, the DNA agrees better with TRBJ2-7, so the J call may be wrong. Germline-derived CDR1 and CDR2 are SGHVS and FNYEAQ. CDR3 size: 15 residues. This chain's CDR3 is CASSLLTGGNYEQYF. CDR3 nucleotide sequence: TGTGCCAGCAGCTTACTCACAGGGGGAAACTACGAGCAGTACTTC.

This clone was counted only a few times. The chain employs TRBV27 and TRBJ1-5; tentatively, D is TRBD1 (6 bases). CDR1 is MNHEY, CDR2 SMNVEV, per germline (reference sequence). The CDR3 sequence is 18 residues long. V gave up 5 bases and J gave up 1 base, with 21 bases separating them. This chain's CDR3 is CASSSPLRGYGSNQPQHF. CDR3 bases: TGTGCCAGCAGTAGCCCGCTTAGGGGGTACGGGAGCAATCAGCCCCAGCATTTT.

The chain combines TRBV7-2 with TRBJ2-3; 8 bases match TRBD2. CDR1 and CDR2 (germline): SGHTA, FQGNSA. This CDR3 spans 15 amino acids. The V gene end was trimmed by 6 bases and the J gene end by 1 base; junction bases not matched to a gene: 6. The CDR3 DNA follows: TGTGCCAGCAGGGGAGCAGCGGGAGGCACAGATACGCAGTATTTT. Its translation is CASRGAAGGTDTQYF.

The chain uses TRBV11-3 and TRBJ2-1, with D maybe TRBD2 (5 bases). Germline V lookup: CDR1 SGHNT, CDR2 YENEEA. The CDR3 runs to 13 residues. Trimming removed 3 bases at V and 7 bases at J, with 10 bases between. In nucleotides, the CDR3 is TGTGCCAGCAGCTTCGGGGTCTTAAATGAGCAGTTCTTC. It translates to CASSFGVLNEQFF.

This clone was picked up a small number of times. The genes are TRBV25-1 and TRBJ2-3, with 10 bases identical to TRBD2. Trimming removed 4 bases from V and 2 bases from J; junction bases left unmatched: 12. Germline V gene sequence: CDR1 MGHDK, CDR2 SYGVNS. The CDR3 has 18 residues. The CDR3: CASSARLAGDRATDTQYF. CDR3 bases: TGTGCCAGCAGTGCCCGGCTAGCGGGAGATCGTGCCACAGATACGCAGTATTTT.

The chain recombines TRBV5-4 with TRBJ2-7, with D hard to call. The germline gives CDR1 SGHNT, CDR2 YYREEE (reference sequence). Trimming stripped 0 bases from V and 6 bases from J, with 7 bases between. This CDR3 has 12 residues. The CDR3 here is CASSLGHSEQYF. For the CDR3, the DNA is TGTGCCAGCAGCTTGGGCCACTCCGAGCAGTACTTC.

A remark on this clone: One end of the junction varies from germline; a read error may be responsible. The chain joins TRBV11-2 to TRBJ1-2; D is undetermined. This CDR3 contains 14 residues. Germline CDR1 and CDR2: SGHAT and FQNNGV. The CDR3, as DNA: TGTGCCAGCAGCCACCGGGGAGAGGACTATGGCTACGCCTTC. Protein: CASSHRGEDYGYAF.

With respect to this clone: This specimen includes other DNA sequences encoding the same CDR3. The chain links TRBV7-6 to TRBJ2-5; unclear D gene. With 2 bases removed from V and 1 base from J, the gap between germline ends came to 2 bases. The CDR3 sequence is 12 residues long. Looked up from germline, CDR1 is SGHVS and CDR2 is FNYEAQ. The CDR3 DNA follows: TGTGCCAGCAGCTTATTCCAAGAGACCCAGTACTTC. It codes for CASSLFQETQYF.

This clone came up a few times. This chain joins TRBV7-8 and TRBJ2-7; TRBD2 agrees at 7 bases. Germline V lookup: CDR1 SGHVS, CDR2 FQNEAQ. The CDR3 consists of 14 residues. With V trimmed by 5 bases and J by 6 bases, 10 bases remained unmatched. CDR3 amino acids: CASSPKTSVREQYF. DNA for the CDR3: TGTGCCAGCAGCCCGAAAACTAGCGTACGCGAGCAGTACTTC.

This clone has a single count. The chain is built from TRBV2 and TRBJ1-2; 8 bases map to TRBD1. The length of the CDR3 is 14 residues. Per germline, CDR1 SNHLY and CDR2 FYNNEI. V shed 6 bases, J shed 0 bases, and the junction held 3 bases outside the gene matches. In DNA, the CDR3 is TGTGCCAGCAGAGGACAGGGAGCTAACTATGGCTACACCTTC. Translating it yields CASRGQGANYGYTF.

CDR3 residues: CASSPGTGFMNEQFF. CDR3 bases: TGTGCCAGCAGCCCCGGGACAGGGTTTATGAATGAGCAGTTCTTC. The V call is TRBV25-1, the J call TRBJ2-1, with 9 bases aligning to TRBD1. The J segment lost 7 bases and the V segment lost 6 bases, leaving 10 bases of the junction unmatched. This CDR3 comprises 15 residues. Germline V CDR1 and CDR2: MGHDK, SYGVNS.

The chain recombines TRBV7-9 with TRBJ2-3, with D possibly matching TRBD2 (7 bases). CDR3 length equals 16 residues. Germline V gives CDR1 SEHNR, CDR2 FQNEAQ (reference sequence). V dropped 5 bases and J dropped 4 bases, with 19 bases sitting between them. The CDR3 region is CASSPRRGRASDTQYF. The CDR3 coding sequence is TGTGCCAGCAGCCCAAGGAGGGGGAGGGCCTCAGATACGCAGTATTTT.

This clone was counted a few times. The genes are TRBV5-6 and TRBJ2-6; TRBD1 might be the D (6 bases). Trimming cost V 3 bases and J 1 base, with 11 bases left between them. CDR3 size: 16 residues. The V gene's germline CDR1 is SGHDT and CDR2 YYEEEE. CDR3 in amino acids: CASSWGPESGANVLTF. The CDR3 DNA reads as TGTGCCAGCAGCTGGGGGCCTGAATCTGGGGCCAACGTCCTGACTTTC. Filled out from reference TRBV5-6 and TRBJ2-6, the complete variable domain reads DAGVTQSPTHLIKTRGQQVTLRCSPKSGHDTVSWYQQALGQGPQFIFQYYEEEERQRGNFPDRFSGHQFPNYSSELNVNALLLGDSALYLCASSWGPESGANVLTFGAGSRLTVL.

The chain couples TRBV6-6 to TRBJ2-7, with D possibly being TRBD1 (7 bases). The germline V gene encodes CDR1 MNHNY and CDR2 SVGAGI (reference sequence). The CDR3 extends over 14 amino acids. V was pared by 3 bases and J by 2 bases, with 11 bases between. The CDR3 region has the DNA TGTGCCAGCAGTTATGGAGGGGGCCCCTACGAGCAGTACTTC. It is translated as CASSYGGGPYEQYF.

This chain uses TRBV9 with TRBJ2-7; TRBD2 is a possible D gene (5 bases). Per the germline V gene, CDR1 is SGDLS and CDR2 is YYNGEE. The CDR3 sequence is 13 residues long. V dropped 2 bases and J dropped 7 bases, with 13 bases sitting between them. Here the CDR3 reads CASSVSWPGEQYF. Written as DNA, the CDR3 is TGTGCCAGCAGCGTGTCGTGGCCGGGGGAGCAGTACTTC.

The chain carries TRBV2 and TRBJ1-1, with 9 bases identical to TRBD1. Germline-derived CDR1 and CDR2 are SNHLY and FYNNEI. The J segment lost 2 bases and the V segment lost 7 bases, leaving 8 bases of the junction unmatched. CDR3 length: 15 residues. DNA of the CDR3: TGTGCCAGCAAGGGGGCGACAGGGGGAAACACTGAAGCTTTCTTT. Translation gives CASKGATGGNTEAFF.